The TCR beta chain described here comes from a study of monozygotic twins with inflammatory bowel disease. The CDR3 totals 18 residues. CDR1 and CDR2 (germline): SGHRS, YFSETQ. Template switching appended UMIs that held a 6-nucleotide sample barcode. TCRdb reanalyzed the 5' RACE reads and collapses them to one entry per CDR3 protein, without DNA. The sample totals more than 300,000 distinct CDR3 sequences. The sample comprised blood. J is TRBJ2-1 and V is TRBV5-1; with no DNA, the TCRdb D assignment of TRBD1 cannot be verified. The receptor was isolated from a human donor with ulcerative colitis or Crohn's disease, or a healthy co-twin of an affected twin (not recorded which). CDR3 residues: CASSPGGKGGVSYNEQFF.